This T cell receptor beta chain was sequenced during a study of blood T cell repertoires in COVID-19. The repertoire was sequenced with immunoSEQ multiplex PCR; TCRdb's copy has only in-frame clones and lacks some. The sample holds approximately 190,000 clones; roughly 82% are singletons and the top ten take around 5.2%. The germline V gene has CDR1 SGHTA and CDR2 FQGTGA. CDR3 length: 16 residues. Trimming took off 2 bases at V and 0 bases at J, with 11 bases between the two ends. This receptor was taken from a young woman with acute or convalescent COVID-19. The V gene is TRBV7-3, the J gene TRBJ2-1; D possibly corresponds to TRBD2 (6 bases). The source material was peripheral blood. CDR3 bases: TGTGCCAGCAGCTTAGCCGAGACTAGCTCCTACAATGAGCAGTTCTTC. It is translated as CASSLAETSSYNEQFF.